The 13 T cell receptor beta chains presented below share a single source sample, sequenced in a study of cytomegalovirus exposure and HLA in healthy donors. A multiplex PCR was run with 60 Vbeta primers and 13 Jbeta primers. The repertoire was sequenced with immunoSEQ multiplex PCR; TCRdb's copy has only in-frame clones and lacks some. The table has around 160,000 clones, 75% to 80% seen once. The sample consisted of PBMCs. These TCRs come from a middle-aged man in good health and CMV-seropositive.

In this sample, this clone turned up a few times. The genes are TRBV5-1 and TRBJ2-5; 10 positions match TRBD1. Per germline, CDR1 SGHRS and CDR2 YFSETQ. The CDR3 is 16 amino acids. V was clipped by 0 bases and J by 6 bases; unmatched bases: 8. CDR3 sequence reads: CASSLAGGTGAKTQYF. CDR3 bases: TGCGCCAGCAGCTTGGCTGGCGGGACAGGGGCCAAGACCCAGTACTTC.

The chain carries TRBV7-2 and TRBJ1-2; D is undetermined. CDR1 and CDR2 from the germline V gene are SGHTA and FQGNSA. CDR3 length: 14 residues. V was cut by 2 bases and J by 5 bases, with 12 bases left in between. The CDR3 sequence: CASSLIAAVYGYTF. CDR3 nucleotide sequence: TGTGCCAGCAGCTTAATTGCGGCAGTTTATGGCTACACCTTC.

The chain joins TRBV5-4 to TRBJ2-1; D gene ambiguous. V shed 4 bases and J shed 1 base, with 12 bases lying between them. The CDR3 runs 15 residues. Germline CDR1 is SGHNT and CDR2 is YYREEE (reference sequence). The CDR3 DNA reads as TGTGCCAGCAGCCTCGGTGTCGGGTCCTACAATGAGCAGTTCTTC. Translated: CASSLGVGSYNEQFF.

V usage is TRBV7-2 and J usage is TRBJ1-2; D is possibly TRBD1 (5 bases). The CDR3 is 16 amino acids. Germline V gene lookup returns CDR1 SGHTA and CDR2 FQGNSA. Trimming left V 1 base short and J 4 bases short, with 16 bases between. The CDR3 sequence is CASSLDPGMARYGYTF. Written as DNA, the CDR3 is TGTGCCAGCAGCTTAGACCCAGGGATGGCCCGCTATGGCTACACCTTC.

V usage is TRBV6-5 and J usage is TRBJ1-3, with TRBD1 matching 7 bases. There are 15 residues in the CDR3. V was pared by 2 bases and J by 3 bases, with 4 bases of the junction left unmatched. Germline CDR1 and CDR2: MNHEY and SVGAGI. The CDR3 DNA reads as TGTGCCAGCAGTTACGCCGACAGGGTTGGAAACACCATATATTTT. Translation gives CASSYADRVGNTIYF.

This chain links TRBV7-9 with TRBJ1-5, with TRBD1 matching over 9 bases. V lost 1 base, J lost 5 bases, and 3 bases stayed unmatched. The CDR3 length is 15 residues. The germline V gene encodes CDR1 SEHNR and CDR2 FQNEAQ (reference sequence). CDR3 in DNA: TGTGCCAGCAGCTTAGGGGACAGGGTAGATCAGCCCCAGCATTTT. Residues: CASSLGDRVDQPQHF.

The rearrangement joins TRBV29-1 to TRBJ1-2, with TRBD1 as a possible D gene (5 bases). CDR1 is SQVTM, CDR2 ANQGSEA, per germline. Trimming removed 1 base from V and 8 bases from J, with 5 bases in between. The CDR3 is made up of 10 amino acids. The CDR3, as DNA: TGCAGCGTTGAAGGGGGCGGCTACACCTTC. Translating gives CSVEGGGYTF.

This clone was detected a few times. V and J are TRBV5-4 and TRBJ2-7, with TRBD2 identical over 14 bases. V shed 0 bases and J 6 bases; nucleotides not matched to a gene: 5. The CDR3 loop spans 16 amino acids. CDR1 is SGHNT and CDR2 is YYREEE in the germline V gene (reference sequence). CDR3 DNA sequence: TGTGCCAGCAGCTTGGATCCGACTAGCGGGAGGGGCGAGCAGTACTTC. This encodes CASSLDPTSGRGEQYF.

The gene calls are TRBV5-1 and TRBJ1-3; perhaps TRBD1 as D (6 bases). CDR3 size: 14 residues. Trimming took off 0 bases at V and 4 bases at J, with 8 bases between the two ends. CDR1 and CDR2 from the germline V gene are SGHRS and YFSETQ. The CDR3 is CASSLGTEGNTIYF. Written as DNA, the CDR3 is TGCGCCAGCAGCTTGGGGACAGAAGGAAACACCATATATTTT.

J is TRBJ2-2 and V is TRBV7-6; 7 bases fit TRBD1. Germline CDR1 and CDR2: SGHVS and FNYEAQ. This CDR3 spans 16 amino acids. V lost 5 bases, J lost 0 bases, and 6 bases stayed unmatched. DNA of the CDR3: TGTGCCAGCAGCCGGAAGGACAGGTCGAACACCGGGGAGCTGTTTTTT. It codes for CASSRKDRSNTGELFF.

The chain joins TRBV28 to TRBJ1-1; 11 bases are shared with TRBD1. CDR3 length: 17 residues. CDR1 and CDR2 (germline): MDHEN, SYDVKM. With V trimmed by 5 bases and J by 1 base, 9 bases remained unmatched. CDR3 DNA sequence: TGTGCCAGCAGTCCCCGGGACAGGGGGTTTAGGAACACTGAAGCTTTCTTT. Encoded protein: CASSPRDRGFRNTEAFF.

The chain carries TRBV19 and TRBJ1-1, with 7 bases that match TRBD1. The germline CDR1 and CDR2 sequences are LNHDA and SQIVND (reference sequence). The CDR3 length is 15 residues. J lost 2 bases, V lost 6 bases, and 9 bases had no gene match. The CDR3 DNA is TGTGCCAGTAGCAAAAGGGACAGACTAAACACTGAAGCTTTCTTT. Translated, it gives CASSKRDRLNTEAFF.

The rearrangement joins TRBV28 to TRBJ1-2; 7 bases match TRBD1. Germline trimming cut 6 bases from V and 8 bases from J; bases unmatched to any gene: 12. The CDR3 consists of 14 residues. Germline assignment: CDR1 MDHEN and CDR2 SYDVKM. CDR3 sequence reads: CASRQSTGNEGYTF. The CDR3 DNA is TGTGCCAGCAGACAGTCGACAGGGAATGAAGGCTACACCTTC.